This T cell receptor beta chain was recorded in a study of monozygotic twins with cystic fibrosis. Notes on the study in general: J usage was most co-twin-similar in 8 of 16 pairs, V in 13. Nucleotide-identical clonotype sharing was significantly higher within monozygotic CF twin pairs than between unrelated CF individuals. Low clonality (median about 0.0095) suggested a mostly naive repertoire.

The data were produced by immunoSEQ multiplex PCR, yet TCRdb's version contains in-frame clones alone and is incomplete. The table lists about 36,000 clones, about 80% of them singletons, with approximately 1.8% in the top ten. In the case of this clone: Its specificity is unknown.

With 4 bases clipped from V and 4 bases from J, the junction kept 3 bases outside the gene matches. The CDR3 is 14 residues long. The V gene's germline CDR1 is MRHNA and CDR2 SNTAGT. Sequencing was done on a sample of blood. The sequence derives from a girl aged 2 to 10 with cystic fibrosis. The rearrangement links TRBV6-4 to TRBJ2-1, with 8 bases fitting TRBD2. The CDR3 spells CASSGSGVYNEQFF. DNA for the CDR3: TGTGCCAGCAGTGGTAGCGGGGTTTACAATGAGCAGTTCTTC.